There are many counts of the clone carrying this T cell receptor beta chain. The CDR3 regions of TCR beta were amplified from RNA transcripts. In the first-round RT-PCR of the TCR CDR3, the HTBI primer set was used. TCRdb re-derived calls from the multiplex PCR reads in MiXCR, one entry per CDR3 protein. The repertoire holds 500,000 to 650,000 distinct CDR3 sequences, with about 14% as singletons. The CDR3 loop spans 15 amino acids. Trimming cost V 0 bases and J 4 bases, with 12 bases left between them. Germline loops: CDR1 LGHDT, CDR2 YNNKEL (reference sequence). The data originate from a study of T cells in Graves' hyperthyroidism and ophthalmopathy. Orbital computed tomography, thyroid ultrasound, serum thyroxine and TRAb, and clinical symptoms together informed the diagnoses. From around 11 ml of fresh peripheral blood, PBMCs were isolated.

The clonotype comes from a woman aged 45 to 65 with Graves' ophthalmopathy. Input material: blood. The chain links TRBV3-1 to TRBJ2-5; no reliable D call. The DNA for the CDR3 is TGTGCCAGCAGCCAAGATTTGGTTGCTGCAGAGACCCAGTACTTC. Translated, it gives CASSQDLVAAETQYF.